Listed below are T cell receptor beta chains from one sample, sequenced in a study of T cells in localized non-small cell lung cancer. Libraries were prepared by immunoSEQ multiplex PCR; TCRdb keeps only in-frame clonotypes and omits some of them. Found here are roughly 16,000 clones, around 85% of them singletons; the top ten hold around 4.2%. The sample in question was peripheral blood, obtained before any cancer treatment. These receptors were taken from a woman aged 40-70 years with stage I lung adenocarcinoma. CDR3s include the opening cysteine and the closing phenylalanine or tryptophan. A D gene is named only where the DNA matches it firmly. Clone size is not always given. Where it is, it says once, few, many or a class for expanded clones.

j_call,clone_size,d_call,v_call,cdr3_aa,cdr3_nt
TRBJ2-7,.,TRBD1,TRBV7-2,CASSLTDRASTYEQYF,TGTGCCAGCAGCTTGACGGACAGGGCATCTACCTACGAGCAGTACTTC
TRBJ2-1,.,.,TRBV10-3,CAISEGQGYNEQFF,TGTGCCATCAGTGAGGGGCAGGGCTACAATGAGCAGTTCTTC
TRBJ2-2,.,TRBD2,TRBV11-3,CASSFSGINTGELFF,TGTGCCAGCAGCTTTAGCGGGATCAACACCGGGGAGCTGTTTTTT
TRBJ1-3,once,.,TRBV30,CAWTRDTYGNTIYF,TGTGCCTGGACTCGGGACACCTACGGAAACACCATATATTTT
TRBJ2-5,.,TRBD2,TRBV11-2,CASSAHGGAWETQYF,TGTGCCAGCAGTGCCCACGGGGGGGCCTGGGAGACCCAGTACTTC
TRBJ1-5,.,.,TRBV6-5,CASSYSIIHQPQHF,TGTGCCAGCAGTTACTCGATAATCCACCAGCCCCAGCATTTT
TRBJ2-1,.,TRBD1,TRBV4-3,CASSQASAGTGGYNEQFF,TGCGCCAGCAGCCAAGCGTCTGCCGGGACAGGGGGCTACAATGAGCAGTTCTTC
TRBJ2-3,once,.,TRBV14,CASSQQGGTQYF,TGTGCCAGCAGCCAACAGGGGGGTACGCAGTATTTT
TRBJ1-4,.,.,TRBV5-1,CASSLSFRINEKLFF,TGCGCCAGCAGCTTGTCTTTTCGGATTAATGAAAAACTGTTTTTT
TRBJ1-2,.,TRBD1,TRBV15,CATRNGTGLSGYTF,TGTGCCACCAGAAACGGGACAGGGCTTTCTGGCTACACCTTC
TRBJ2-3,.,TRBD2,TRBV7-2,CASSFSGSSDTQYF,TGTGCCAGCAGCTTTAGCGGGTCTTCAGATACGCAGTATTTT
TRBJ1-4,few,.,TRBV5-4,CASSHNSLEKLFF,TGTGCCAGCAGCCATAATTCGCTCGAAAAACTGTTTTTT
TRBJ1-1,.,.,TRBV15,CATSRQGFGSVTEAFF,TGTGCCACCAGCAGACAGGGTTTTGGTTCGGTCACTGAAGCTTTCTTT
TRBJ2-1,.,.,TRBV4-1,CASSQVRGRWGTYNEQFF,TGCGCCAGCAGCCAAGTAAGGGGCAGGTGGGGGACCTACAATGAGCAGTTCTTC
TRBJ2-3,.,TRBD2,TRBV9,CASSFRLAGGLADTQYF,TGTGCCAGCAGCTTTCGATTAGCGGGGGGGCTGGCAGATACGCAGTATTTT
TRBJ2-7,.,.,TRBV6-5,CASSVDGNYEQYF,TGTGCCAGCAGTGTTGACGGGAACTACGAGCAGTACTTC
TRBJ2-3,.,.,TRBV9,CASSVADGWSTDTQYF,TGTGCCAGCAGCGTAGCTGACGGGTGGAGCACAGATACGCAGTATTTT
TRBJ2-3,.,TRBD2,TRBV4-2,CASSQQHPGLAGTDTQYF,TGTGCCAGCAGCCAGCAGCACCCGGGACTAGCGGGCACAGATACGCAGTATTTT
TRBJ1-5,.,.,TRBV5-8,CASSFGGRRGNQPQHF,TGTGCCAGCAGCTTCGGGGGCCGACGGGGCAATCAGCCCCAGCATTTT
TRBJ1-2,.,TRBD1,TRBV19,CASSIGGTGKYGYTF,TGTGCCAGTAGTATAGGCGGGACAGGGAAATATGGCTACACCTTC
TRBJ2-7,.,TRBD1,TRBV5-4,CASSSSPGQGYEQYF,TGTGCCAGCAGTTCTTCCCCGGGACAGGGCTACGAGCAGTACTTC
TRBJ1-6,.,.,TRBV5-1,CASSYDTLSSYNSPLHF,TGCGCCAGCAGCTACGACACCCTAAGCTCCTATAATTCACCCCTCCACTTT
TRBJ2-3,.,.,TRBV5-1,CASSFLQGQNPLAPTDTDTQYF,TGCGCCAGCAGCTTTCTCCAAGGACAGAATCCCCTCGCGCCAACGGACACAGATACGCAGTATTTT
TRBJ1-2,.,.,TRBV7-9,CASSPGGYGYTF,TGTGCCAGCAGCCCCGGTGGCTATGGCTACACCTTC
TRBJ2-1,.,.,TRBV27,CASREGSSYNEQFF,TGTGCCAGCAGAGAGGGGAGCTCCTACAATGAGCAGTTCTTC
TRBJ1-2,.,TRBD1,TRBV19,CASSIQGAYGYTF,TGTGCCAGTAGTATACAGGGGGCCTATGGCTACACCTTC
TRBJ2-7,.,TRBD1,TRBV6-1,CASSPTWTGTGEQYF,TGTGCCAGCAGCCCGACATGGACAGGGACAGGCGAGCAGTACTTC
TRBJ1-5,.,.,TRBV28,CASSFEYSGTPVLSNQPQHF,TGTGCCAGCAGTTTCGAGTATTCCGGGACACCGGTTTTAAGCAATCAGCCCCAGCATTTT
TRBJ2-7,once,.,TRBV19,CASSIGGADYEQYF,TGTGCCAGTAGTATAGGAGGTGCGGACTACGAGCAGTACTTC
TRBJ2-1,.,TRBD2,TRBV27,CASGRGGGNEQFF,TGTGCCAGCGGCCGGGGGGGCGGGAATGAGCAGTTCTTC
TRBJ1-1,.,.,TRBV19,CASSIGAGSTEAFF,TGTGCCAGTAGTATTGGTGCAGGTAGCACTGAAGCTTTCTTT
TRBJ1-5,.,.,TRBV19,CASTRLDYSNQPQHF,TGTGCCAGTACTCGATTGGATTATAGCAATCAGCCCCAGCATTTT
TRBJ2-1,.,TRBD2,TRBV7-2,CASSMTSGGNIDNEQFF,TGTGCCAGCAGTATGACTAGCGGGGGGAATATTGACAATGAGCAGTTCTTC
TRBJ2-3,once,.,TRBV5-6,CASSPSRGAFTDTQYF,TGTGCCAGCAGCCCCTCGAGGGGGGCCTTCACAGATACGCAGTATTTT
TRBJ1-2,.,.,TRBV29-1,CSVVAGAGSGYTF,TGCAGCGTTGTCGCAGGGGCCGGGAGCGGCTACACCTTC
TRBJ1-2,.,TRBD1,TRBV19,CASTQSGQSLSNYGYTF,TGTGCCAGTACCCAGTCGGGACAGAGCCTCTCTAACTATGGCTACACCTTC
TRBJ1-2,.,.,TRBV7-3,CASSSGPQGTYGYTF,TGTGCCAGCAGCTCCGGACCCCAAGGAACGTATGGCTACACCTTC
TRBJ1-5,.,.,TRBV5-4,CASSLRGDHQPQHF,TGTGCCAGCAGCTTGCGGGGCGACCATCAGCCCCAGCATTTT
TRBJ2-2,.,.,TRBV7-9,CAPGRGSNTGELFF,TGTGCCCCTGGAAGGGGTTCGAACACCGGGGAGCTGTTTTTT
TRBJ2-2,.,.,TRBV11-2,CASSFGPPGTQNTGELFF,TGTGCCAGCAGCTTTGGGCCGCCCGGTACCCAGAACACCGGGGAGCTGTTTTTT
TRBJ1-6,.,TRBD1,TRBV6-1,CAGTGTANSPLHF,TGTGCCGGGACTGGGACAGCTAATTCACCCCTCCACTTT
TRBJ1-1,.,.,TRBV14,CASSQFSRPEAFF,TGTGCCAGCAGCCAATTTTCCAGACCTGAAGCTTTCTTT
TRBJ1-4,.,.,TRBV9,CASSVDNRVIEKLFF,TGTGCCAGCAGCGTAGATAACAGGGTAATCGAAAAACTGTTTTTT
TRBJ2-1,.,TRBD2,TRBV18,CASLRSGGTYNEQFF,TGTGCCAGCTTACGGAGCGGGGGGACATACAATGAGCAGTTCTTC
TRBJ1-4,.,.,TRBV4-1,CASSQGTSTTTNEKLFF,TGCGCCAGCAGCCAAGGGACTTCGACAACAACTAATGAAAAACTGTTTTTT
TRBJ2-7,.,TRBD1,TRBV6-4,CASKPGQGSYEQYF,TGTGCCAGCAAACCGGGACAGGGCTCCTACGAGCAGTACTTC
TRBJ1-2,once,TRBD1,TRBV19,CASMRGQGALIYGYTF,TGTGCCAGTATGAGGGGACAGGGGGCATTAATCTATGGCTACACCTTC